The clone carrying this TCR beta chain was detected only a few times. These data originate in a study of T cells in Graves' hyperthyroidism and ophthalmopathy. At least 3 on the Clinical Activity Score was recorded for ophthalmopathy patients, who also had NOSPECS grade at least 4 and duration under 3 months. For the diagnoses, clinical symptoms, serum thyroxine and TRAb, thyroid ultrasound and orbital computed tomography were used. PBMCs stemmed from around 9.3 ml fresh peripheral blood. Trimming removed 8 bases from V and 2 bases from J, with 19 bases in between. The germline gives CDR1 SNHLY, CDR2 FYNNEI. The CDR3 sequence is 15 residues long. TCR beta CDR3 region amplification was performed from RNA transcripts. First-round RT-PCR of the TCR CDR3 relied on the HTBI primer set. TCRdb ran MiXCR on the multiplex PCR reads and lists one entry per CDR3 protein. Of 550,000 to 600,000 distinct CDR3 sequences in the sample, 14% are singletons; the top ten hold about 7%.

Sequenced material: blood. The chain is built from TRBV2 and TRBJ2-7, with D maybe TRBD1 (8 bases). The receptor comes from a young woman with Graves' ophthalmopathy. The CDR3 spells CASGHRGGPAYEQYF. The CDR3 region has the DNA TGTGCCAGCGGACACAGGGGGGGGCCGGCCTACGAGCAGTACTTC. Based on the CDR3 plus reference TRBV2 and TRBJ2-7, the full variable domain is EPEVTQTPSHQVTQMGQEVILRCVPISNHLYFYWYRQILGQKVEFLVSFYNNEISEKSEIFDDQFSVERPDGSNFTLKIRSTKLEDSAMYFCASGHRGGPAYEQYFGPGTRLTVT.